This T cell receptor (beta chain) is drawn from a study of shared clonotypes between healthy human individuals. Notes on the study in general: Naive subsets generally exceeded memory subsets in estimated richness. Clonotype sharing across a few donors was observed for about 4.8% of naive CD4 clonotypes.

V dropped 5 bases and J dropped 0 bases, with 8 bases sitting between them. Germline values: CDR1 LNHNV, CDR2 YYDKDF (reference sequence). The CDR3 sequence is 14 residues long. Positive CCR7 selection of CD45RO-negative cells yielded the naive CD8 cells, and terminally differentiated effector memory CD45RA+ cells were excluded. There were no recent acute infections or vaccinations among the donors, who were healthy HIV-negative adults. Remarks on this clone: Its matching antigen is unknown.

Some clones are missing from TCRdb's copy, which holds only in-frame ones; the method was immunoSEQ multiplex PCR. The top ten hold roughly 0.29% of the sample, which has about 580,000 clones, roughly 98% seen once. The sample taken for sequencing was naive CD8+ T cells sorted from blood. The receptor comes from a man aged 30-40 years in good health. This sequence joins TRBV15 and TRBJ1-5; D is possibly TRBD1 (5 bases). The CDR3 here is CATSQGDSNQPQHF. As DNA, the CDR3 is TGTGCCACCAGCCAAGGGGATAGCAATCAGCCCCAGCATTTT.